The rows below give T cell receptor beta chains drawn from one sample of a study of cytomegalovirus exposure and HLA in healthy donors. The table came from immunoSEQ multiplex PCR; TCRdb's copy has only in-frame clones and leaves some out. The sample has about 35,000 clones, less than 85% seen once; the top ten hold approximately 6%. The material sequenced was PBMCs. All receptors derive from a male donor in good health and CMV-seronegative. Each CDR3 is given with its conserved first and last residue. D genes are given only for firm matches. Clone size appears in some rows only: once, few, many, or a class for an expanded clone.

TRBJ2-5 | TRBV4-2 | - | TRBD2 | CASSPLSGGSETQYF | TGTGCCAGCAGCCCGCTGAGCGGGGGGAGCGAGACCCAGTACTTC
TRBJ1-4 | TRBV13 | - | - | CASSLGASSNEKLFF | TGTGCCAGCAGCTTAGGGGCTAGTAGCAATGAAAAACTGTTTTTT
TRBJ2-7 | TRBV4-2 | - | TRBD2 | CASSQEVKAGTYEQYF | TGTGCCAGCAGCCAAGAAGTGAAAGCGGGGACCTACGAGCAGTACTTC
TRBJ2-7 | TRBV7-2 | - | TRBD2 | CASSSGLAVYEQYF | TGTGCCAGCAGCTCGGGACTAGCAGTCTACGAGCAGTACTTC
TRBJ2-7 | TRBV18 | - | TRBD1 | CASSPHEGTVFYEQYF | TGTGCCAGCTCACCACATGAGGGGACAGTGTTCTACGAGCAGTACTTC
TRBJ1-6 | TRBV7-8 | - | - | CASSWSSSYNSPLHF | TGTGCCAGCAGCTGGTCTAGCTCCTATAATTCACCCCTCCACTTT
TRBJ1-2 | TRBV29-1 | - | - | CSGGGEDYGYTF | TGCTCGGGGGGGGGCGAGGACTATGGCTACACCTTC
TRBJ1-2 | TRBV6-5 | once | TRBD1 | CASSYSGQDKSYGYTF | TGTGCCAGCAGTTACTCCGGACAGGATAAGTCCTATGGCTACACCTTC
TRBJ1-2 | TRBV7-8 | - | - | CASSADHPAATGLANYGYTF | TGTGCCAGCAGCGCCGATCACCCGGCCGCGACAGGACTAGCTAACTATGGCTACACCTTC
TRBJ2-3 | TRBV5-4 | - | TRBD1 | CASSTRQGAVSDTQYF | TGTGCCAGCAGCACCCGACAGGGGGCTGTCTCGGATACGCAGTATTTT
TRBJ2-5 | TRBV5-4 | - | TRBD2 | CASSPGLAGQETQYF | TGTGCCAGCAGCCCGGGACTAGCGGGGCAAGAGACCCAGTACTTC
TRBJ2-3 | TRBV10-1 | - | TRBD2 | CASGTSGGKAPDTQYF | TGCGCCAGCGGGACTAGCGGGGGGAAAGCGCCAGATACGCAGTATTTT
TRBJ1-5 | TRBV7-9 | - | - | CASSRGDRNQPQHF | TGTGCCAGCAGCCGCGGGGACCGCAATCAGCCCCAGCATTTT
TRBJ2-5 | TRBV7-9 | - | TRBD2 | CASSLVGGSQETQYF | TGTGCCAGCAGCTTAGTGGGAGGGTCCCAAGAGACCCAGTACTTC
TRBJ1-6 | TRBV2 | - | - | CASSERGAGNSPLHF | TGTGCCAGCAGTGAACGGGGGGCCGGTAATTCACCCCTCCACTTT
TRBJ2-6 | TRBV7-6 | - | TRBD1 | CASSLQTGGYNPTSGANVLTF | TGTGCCAGCAGCTTACAGACAGGGGGCTATAACCCCACGTCTGGGGCCAACGTCCTGACTTTC
TRBJ1-1 | TRBV5-8 | - | - | CASRGRAANTEAFF | TGTGCCAGCAGGGGCAGGGCGGCGAACACTGAAGCTTTCTTT